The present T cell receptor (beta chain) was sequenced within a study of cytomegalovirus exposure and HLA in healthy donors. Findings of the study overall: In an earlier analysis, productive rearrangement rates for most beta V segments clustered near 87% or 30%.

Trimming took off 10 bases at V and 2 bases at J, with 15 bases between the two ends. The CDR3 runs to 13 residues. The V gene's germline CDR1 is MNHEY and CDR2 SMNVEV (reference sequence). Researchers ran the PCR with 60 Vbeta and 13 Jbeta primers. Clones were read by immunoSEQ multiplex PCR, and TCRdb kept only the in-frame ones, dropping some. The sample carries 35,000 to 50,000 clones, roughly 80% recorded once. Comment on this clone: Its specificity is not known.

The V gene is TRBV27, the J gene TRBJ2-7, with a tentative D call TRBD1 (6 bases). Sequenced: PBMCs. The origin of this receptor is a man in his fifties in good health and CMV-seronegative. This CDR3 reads CANIRGTPYEQYF. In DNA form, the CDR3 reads TGTGCCAACATCAGGGGAACCCCCTACGAGCAGTACTTC.